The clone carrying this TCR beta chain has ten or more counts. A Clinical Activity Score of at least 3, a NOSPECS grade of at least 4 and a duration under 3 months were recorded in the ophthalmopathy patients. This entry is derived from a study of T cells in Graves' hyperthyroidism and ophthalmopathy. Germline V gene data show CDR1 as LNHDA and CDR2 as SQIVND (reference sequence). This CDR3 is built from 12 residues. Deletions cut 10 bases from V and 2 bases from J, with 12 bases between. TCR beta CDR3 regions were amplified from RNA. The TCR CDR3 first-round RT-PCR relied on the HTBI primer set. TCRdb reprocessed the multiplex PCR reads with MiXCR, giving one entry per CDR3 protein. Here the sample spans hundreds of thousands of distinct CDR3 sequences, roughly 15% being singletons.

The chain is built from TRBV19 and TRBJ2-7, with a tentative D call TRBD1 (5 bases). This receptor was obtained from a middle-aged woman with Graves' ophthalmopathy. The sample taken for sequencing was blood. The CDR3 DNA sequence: TGTGCCACAGGAAGGGGTCCCTACGAGCAGTACTTC. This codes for CATGRGPYEQYF.